Listed here are 24 T cell receptor beta chains from one sample, sequenced in a study of human T cells and chemical hapten exposure (dated by TCRdb to about 2021). Receptor amplification or capture employed RACE. The sequencer listed for this sample is NextSeq 500. The public reads were reprocessed in TCRdb via fastp at Q25 and MiXCR, keeping in-frame beta chains. Every CDR3 protein is listed once, alongside the most common genes and DNA of its rows. Recorded for this sample are some 71,000 distinct CDR3 sequences; about 9.3% of them occurred a single time. The top ten constitute about 6.6% of the sample. In light of the paper, this sample's time point label describes: patch test 2, 6 weeks after DPC sensitization. The treatment or condition label on this specimen signifies: therapeutic diphenylcyclopropenone sensitization with weekly scalp DPC. The specimen was whole blood, collected in connection with sensitization to the hapten diphenylcyclopropenone (DPC). Receptors originate from a woman aged 45-65 years with alopecia areata. Some clones in this sample may be carry-over from other donors' samples.

This clonotype was counted between two and nine times. The gene calls are TRBV5-5 and TRBJ1-5, with D uncertain. The V and J ends lost 0 bases and 0 bases respectively, with 4 bases between them. The CDR3 contains 14 residues. CDR1 and CDR2 (germline): SGHKS, YYEKEE (reference sequence). CDR3 loop: CASSLGHSNQPQHF. CDR3 bases: TGTGCCAGCAGCTTGGGCCATAGCAATCAGCCCCAGCATTTT.

This clonotype was detected many times. This chain uses TRBV19 with TRBJ2-3, with D perhaps matching TRBD1 or TRBD2 (5 bases each). The V gene lost 6 bases and the J gene lost 3 bases, with 16 bases spanning the gap. The CDR3 length is 15 residues. Germline CDR1 and CDR2: LNHDA and SQIVND (reference sequence). CDR3 region: CASSTGTGYTDTQYF. The CDR3 DNA sequence: TGTGCCAGTAGCACCGGGACGGGGTATACAGATACGCAGTATTTT.

This clonotype was seen more than once but under ten times. This chain links TRBV10-2 with TRBJ1-3, with D hard to call. The CDR3 extends over 15 amino acids. Germline CDR1 and CDR2: WSHSY and SAAADI. Between the trimmed V and J ends, which lost 3 bases and 0 bases, there was a span of 9 bases. This chain's CDR3 is CASSDGFPSGNTIYF. The CDR3 coding sequence is TGCGCCAGCAGTGACGGGTTCCCCTCTGGAAACACCATATATTTT.

This clonotype was counted at least ten times. The V call is TRBV6-5, the J call TRBJ2-5; TRBD1 might be the D (5 bases). Looked up from germline, CDR1 is MNHEY and CDR2 is SVGAGI. Trimming shortened V by 8 bases and J by 6 bases, and 13 bases separated the two germline ends. The CDR3 spans 12 residues. The chain's CDR3 is CASGASGKTQYF. The CDR3, as DNA: TGTGCCAGCGGGGCGTCAGGGAAGACCCAGTACTTC.

In this sample, this clonotype turned up many times. V usage is TRBV2 and J usage is TRBJ2-5; D unresolved. Trimming removed 8 bases from V and 5 bases from J, with 12 bases in between. The CDR3 is 12 amino acids. Germline V lookup: CDR1 SNHLY, CDR2 FYNNEI. The CDR3 DNA sequence: TGTGCCAGCGTAGGATTAGGGGAGACCCAGTACTTC. Protein: CASVGLGETQYF.

This clonotype has a count of ten or more. V usage is TRBV5-1 and J usage is TRBJ2-1; maybe TRBD2 (6 bases). Germline assignment: CDR1 SGHRS and CDR2 YFSETQ. V was clipped by 0 bases and J by 4 bases, with 11 bases between them. This CDR3 comprises 15 residues. The CDR3 sequence is CASSLDSSEYNEQFF. The CDR3 nucleotides read TGCGCCAGCAGCTTGGATTCTAGCGAGTACAATGAGCAGTTCTTC.

This clonotype was counted a few times. The chain uses TRBV29-1 and TRBJ2-5, with TRBD1 identical over 7 bases. V lost 7 bases, J lost 1 base, and 3 bases stayed unmatched. The CDR3 totals 12 residues. Germline lookup yields CDR1 SQVTM and CDR2 ANQGSEA. The CDR3 is CSGWTGQETQYF. As DNA, the CDR3 is TGCAGCGGATGGACAGGCCAAGAGACCCAGTACTTC.

The chain is built from TRBV27 and TRBJ2-6; TRBD1 aligns across 7 bases. Germline V gives CDR1 MNHEY, CDR2 SMNVEV (reference sequence). The junction had 11 bases not matched to a gene; V was cut back by 10 bases and J by 2 bases. The CDR3 spans 16 residues. DNA of the CDR3: TGTGCCACCCGAGGACAGGCCCTAGCTGGGGCCAACGTCCTGACTTTC. It translates to CATRGQALAGANVLTF.

Only a few counts were recorded for this clonotype. The chain carries TRBV5-8 and TRBJ1-1; D perhaps matches TRBD1 (6 bases). Trimming shortened V by 1 base and J by 8 bases, and 12 bases separated the two germline ends. CDR1 and CDR2 (germline): SGHTS, YDEGEE. This CDR3 has 13 residues. CDR3 in DNA: TGTGCCAGCAGCTTGCGACAGGCTGGGGAAGCTTTCTTT. Translating it yields CASSLRQAGEAFF.

As concerns this clonotype: This may be a read error: a much more frequent sequence differs by one nucleotide. This chain links TRBV6-2 or TRBV6-3 with TRBJ2-2, with D possibly TRBD1 on 6 matching bases. This CDR3 contains 15 residues. CDR1 MNHEY and CDR2 SVGEGT come from the germline V gene. The CDR3 sequence: CACSYSTLGTGELFF. The CDR3, as DNA: TGTGCCTGCAGTTACTCGACTCTCGGGACAGGGGAGCTGTTTTTT.

The rearrangement links TRBV29-1 to TRBJ1-4, with a tentative D call TRBD1 (5 bases). Trimming removed 4 bases from V and 8 bases from J, with 14 bases in between. The CDR3 has 13 amino acids. Germline V lookup: CDR1 SQVTM, CDR2 ANQGSEA. The CDR3 is CSVASGAGEKLFF. The CDR3 DNA is TGCAGCGTTGCGTCTGGGGCTGGCGAAAAACTGTTTTTT.

The genes are TRBV29-1 and TRBJ2-7, with 11 bases aligning to TRBD2. Trimming cost V 6 bases and J 5 bases; bases outside gene matches: 6. The CDR3 runs to 13 residues. Germline values: CDR1 SQVTM, CDR2 ANQGSEA. The DNA for the CDR3 is TGCAGCGTACGCCTAGCGGGAGGTCACGAGCAGTACTTC. Its translation is CSVRLAGGHEQYF.

This clonotype was observed a few times. The rearrangement links TRBV11-2 to TRBJ2-2; tentatively, D is TRBD2 (6 bases). V shed 7 bases and J shed 3 bases, with 18 bases lying between them. The germline gives CDR1 SGHAT, CDR2 FQNNGV. CDR3 length: 16 residues. The CDR3: CASTERRGADTGELFF. CDR3 sequence (DNA): TGTGCCAGCACCGAGAGGAGGGGCGCGGACACCGGGGAGCTGTTTTTT.

This clonotype has a count of ten or more. This chain connects TRBV5-1 to TRBJ2-7; 10 positions match TRBD2. Germline loops: CDR1 SGHRS, CDR2 YFSETQ. The V segment lost 3 bases and the J segment 4 bases; nucleotides outside the gene matches: 4. This CDR3 has 14 residues. The CDR3, as DNA: TGCGCCAGCAGCTCTAGCGGGAGTGGGTACGAGCAGTACTTC. Translated: CASSSSGSGYEQYF.

There are many counts of this clonotype. Sequence at one end of the junction differs from germline and may be a read error. CDR3 in amino acids: CASSLTRQGVGKF. Here the CDR3 DNA reads TGTGCCAGCAGCTTGACTAGACAGGGAGTAGGGAAGTTC. The V call is TRBV11-2, the J call TRBJ2-7, with D possibly being TRBD1 (7 bases). From germline, CDR1 is SGHAT and CDR2 FQNNGV. This CDR3 is 13 amino acids long.

CDR3 residues: CSVRQGNSPLHF. The CDR3 DNA is TGCAGTGTCAGACAGGGTAATTCACCCCTCCACTTT. The gene calls are TRBV20-1 and TRBJ1-6, with TRBD1 matching over 7 bases. With 7 bases clipped from V and 6 bases from J, the junction kept 3 bases outside the gene matches. This CDR3 is 12 amino acids long. CDR1 is DFQATT and CDR2 is SNEGSKA in the germline V gene (reference sequence).

This sequence joins TRBV29-1 and TRBJ1-5, with TRBD1 matching 7 bases. In germline, CDR1 is SQVTM, CDR2 ANQGSEA. The length of the CDR3 is 13 residues. Losses at the gene ends were 7 bases for V and 6 bases for J; bases not matched to a gene: 9. The CDR3: CSAMTGLGQPQHF. In DNA form, the CDR3 reads TGCAGCGCCATGACAGGGCTAGGTCAGCCCCAGCATTTT. The whole variable domain, remainder taken from reference TRBV29-1 and TRBJ1-5, is SAVISQKPSRDICQRGTSLTIQCQVDSQVTMMFWYRQQPGQSLTLIATANQGSEATYESGFVIDKFPISRPNLTFSTLTVSNMSPEDSSIYLCSAMTGLGQPQHFGDGTRLSIL.

The chain is built from TRBV20-1 and TRBJ1-3; TRBD1 is a possible D gene (5 bases). Germline CDR1 is DFQATT and CDR2 is SNEGSKA (reference sequence). V lost 5 bases and J 0 bases, leaving 17 bases between the germline ends. This CDR3 spans 16 amino acids. The CDR3 coding sequence is TGCAGTGCTCCCAGCGGGACGGAACTCTCTGGAAACACCATATATTTT. Its protein is CSAPSGTELSGNTIYF.

This clonotype has a handful of counts. This rearrangement joins TRBV19 to TRBJ2-1; no firm D call. The CDR3 sequence is 15 residues long. V was pared by 1 base and J by 7 bases, with 14 bases between. Germline V CDR1 and CDR2: LNHDA, SQIVND (reference sequence). The CDR3 here is CASSIGYVLGNEQFF. CDR3 nucleotide sequence: TGTGCCAGTAGTATAGGTTATGTCCTAGGGAATGAGCAGTTCTTC.

V usage is TRBV18 and J usage is TRBJ2-1; 7 bases match TRBD1. After removal of 8 bases from V and 1 base from J, the junction contained 8 bases not matched to a gene. The CDR3 covers 15 residues. Germline-derived CDR1 and CDR2 are KGHSH and LQKENI. This CDR3 is CASPHLTGSYNEQFF. CDR3 in DNA: TGTGCCAGCCCCCATCTGACAGGGTCCTACAATGAGCAGTTCTTC.

This chain connects TRBV20-1 to TRBJ2-7; D is uncertain. This CDR3 comprises 12 residues. V was trimmed by 5 bases and J by 2 bases, leaving 10 bases between them. The germline CDR1 and CDR2 sequences are DFQATT and SNEGSKA (reference sequence). CDR3 residues: CSACDHTYEQYF. The CDR3 DNA follows: TGCAGTGCTTGCGACCACACCTACGAGCAGTACTTC.

In its sample, this clonotype was seen many times. The chain uses TRBV12-3 or TRBV12-4 and TRBJ2-3, with 12 bases lining up with TRBD2. V lost 3 bases, J lost 0 bases, and 7 bases stayed unmatched. The CDR3 runs to 18 residues. The CDR3 region has the DNA TGTGCCAGCAGTTTTAGGCTAGCGGGAGGGGCTAGCACAGATACGCAGTATTTT. This codes for CASSFRLAGGASTDTQYF.

V and J are TRBV2 and TRBJ1-5; D is possibly TRBD1 (5 bases). Germline CDR1 SNHLY, CDR2 FYNNEI. The ends were cut back, 5 bases at V and 4 bases at J, with 24 bases in the middle. CDR3 length: 18 residues. The CDR3 is CASSSDFRTLLRNQPQHF. DNA for the CDR3: TGTGCCAGCAGTTCAGATTTTAGGACACTCCTGAGGAATCAGCCCCAGCATTTT.

With respect to this clonotype: This clone may be a read error of a much larger clone one base away. This CDR3 is CASSRRKSGLAGDQDTGELFF. The DNA of the CDR3 is TGTGCCAGCAGCCGCCGGAAGAGTGGGTTAGCGGGAGACCAGGACACCGGGGAGCTGTTTTTT. The rearrangement joins TRBV3-1 to TRBJ2-2; 9 bases map to TRBD2. The germline V gene encodes CDR1 LGHDT and CDR2 YNNKEL (reference sequence). V lost 4 bases and J lost 3; bases outside the gene matches: 21. The CDR3 has 21 amino acids.